This T cell receptor (beta chain) originates from a study of OX40 agonist ivuxolimab in advanced cancers. The study, taken as a whole, reports: Certain nonresponders likewise exhibited a low normalized T-cell clonal expansion. Among T cells, CD8+ cells averaged more expanded clones than CD4+ cells. Compared with others, partial responders at 0.1-3.0 mg/kg displayed clonal expansion among the lowest.

The V and J ends lost 4 bases and 7 bases respectively, with 14 bases between them. The CDR3 totals 13 residues. From germline, CDR1 is SGHDN and CDR2 FVKESK. Method: immunoSEQ multiplex PCR; TCRdb's copy keeps in-frame clones and lacks some. Of some 66,000 clones in the sample, 75% to 80% were seen once. Points on this clone: As yet, its antigen is unknown.

The clonotype comes from an adult with an advanced solid tumor such as melanoma, head and neck, liver or kidney cancer. This sequence joins TRBV14 and TRBJ2-7; D is uncertain. Sequences were derived from CD4+ or CD8+ T cells sorted from blood, sampled in a trial of the OX40 agonist ivuxolimab. The CDR3 nucleotides read TGTGCCAGCAGCCCGGACCGCGCGGTTGAGCAGTACTTC. Translation gives CASSPDRAVEQYF.